Below, 9 T cell receptor beta chains from the same sample are listed, as sequenced in a study of T-cell memory formation after mild COVID-19. TCRdb used MiXCR to reprocess the 5' RACE reads, holding one entry per CDR3 protein. Among about 390,000 distinct CDR3 sequences listed, approximately 15% were seen once. The sample comprised PBMCs or a T cell subset sorted from them (not recorded which). Every receptor here comes from a man younger than 35 who had mild COVID-19 (a few samples of this study predate the infection). Cell type and time point are not known.

The CDR3, as DNA: TGCAGTGCTAGAGAAGTTGGGGACAGGGGCACTGAAGCTTTCTTT. Amino acid sequence: CSAREVGDRGTEAFF. This chain joins TRBV20-1 and TRBJ1-1; 10 bases agree with TRBD1. This CDR3 is built from 15 residues. Unmatched junction bases numbered 5, after V lost 0 bases and J lost 4 bases. Germline loops: CDR1 DFQATT, CDR2 SNEGSKA (reference sequence).

This clonotype was seen ten or more times. J is TRBJ2-2 and V is TRBV7-8; D gene unclear. The CDR3 has 16 amino acids. CDR1 and CDR2 from the germline V gene are SGHVS and FQNEAQ. Trimming took 5 bases from V and 6 from J, leaving 19 bases between them. CDR3 amino acids: CASSPSRLPIAGELFF. The CDR3 coding sequence is TGTGCCAGCAGCCCAAGTCGACTTCCGATAGCCGGGGAGCTGTTTTTT.

This clonotype was seen only once. The chain joins TRBV7-2 to TRBJ1-6; 7 nucleotides line up with TRBD1. This CDR3 is 16 amino acids long. V shed 4 bases, J shed 9 bases, and the junction held 12 bases outside the gene matches. CDR1 and CDR2 (germline): SGHTA, FQGNSA. The CDR3 nucleotides are TGTGCCAGCAGCTCCTCGCCGGGGGCAGGGGGTTCACCCCTCCACTTT. Translating it yields CASSSSPGAGGSPLHF.

The J gene is TRBJ1-3, the V gene TRBV5-1; D may be TRBD1 (5 bases). This CDR3 spans 16 amino acids. Deletions cut 4 bases from V and 0 bases from J, with 14 bases between. Germline V lookup: CDR1 SGHRS, CDR2 YFSETQ. The CDR3 spells CASSPQGPISGNTIYF. The CDR3 DNA sequence: TGCGCCAGCAGCCCGCAGGGACCGATCTCTGGAAACACCATATATTTT.

The chain has TRBV29-1 and TRBJ2-2; 7 bases match TRBD1. Germline V gene data show CDR1 as SQVTM and CDR2 as ANQGSEA. With V trimmed by 2 bases and J by 6 bases, 3 bases remained unmatched. The CDR3 is made up of 13 amino acids. CDR3 sequence (DNA): TGCAGCGTTGAAAGGGGGCGAGCCGGGGAGCTGTTTTTT. Its protein is CSVERGRAGELFF.

The CDR3 DNA follows: TGTGCTAGTGCCACTAGCGGGGGGGCAATTAGCACAGATACGCAGTATTTT. It translates to CASATSGGAISTDTQYF. The chain couples TRBV12-5 to TRBJ2-3, with 13 bases that match TRBD2. The CDR3 runs 17 residues. With V trimmed by 7 bases and J by 0 bases, 7 bases remained unmatched. CDR1 is LGHNT, CDR2 FRNRAP, per germline.

This chain connects TRBV25-1 to TRBJ1-3, with 7 bases that match TRBD1. CDR1 is MGHDK and CDR2 is SYGVNS in the germline V gene. The CDR3 totals 17 residues. The J segment lost 4 bases and the V segment lost 8 bases, leaving 17 bases of the junction unmatched. The CDR3 here is CASRSNPWQGDGNTIYF. The CDR3 coding sequence is TGTGCCAGCCGATCCAATCCTTGGCAGGGGGACGGAAACACCATATATTTT.

CDR3 DNA: TGCGCCAGCAGCCTGGAGGGGGGTGGAAACACCATATATTTT. The encoded protein is CASSLEGGGNTIYF. The rearrangement links TRBV5-1 to TRBJ1-3, with a possible D match to TRBD1 (6 bases). The CDR3 sequence is 14 residues long. The germline gives CDR1 SGHRS, CDR2 YFSETQ. Trimming shortened V by 4 bases and J by 3 bases, and 11 bases separated the two germline ends. The whole variable domain, filled in from reference TRBV5-1 and TRBJ1-3, reads KAGVTQTPRYLIKTRGQQVTLSCSPISGHRSVSWYQQTPGQGLQFLFEYFSETQRNKGNFPGRFSGRQFSNSRSEMNVSTLELGDSALYLCASSLEGGGNTIYFGEGSWLTVV.

The chain couples TRBV12-3 or TRBV12-4 to TRBJ2-2, with D maybe TRBD1 (6 bases). Trimming took off 7 bases at V and 8 bases at J, with 23 bases between the two ends. The CDR3 extends over 16 amino acids. CDR3 region: CASTDGTWGLEGELFF. The CDR3 coding sequence is TGTGCCAGCACCGATGGCACTTGGGGGCTGGAGGGGGAGCTGTTTTTT.